This T cell receptor (beta chain) was identified in a study of T cells in Graves' hyperthyroidism and ophthalmopathy. Between the trimmed V and J ends, which lost 4 bases and 1 base, there was a span of 13 bases. There are 15 residues in the CDR3. The V gene's germline CDR1 is SQVTM and CDR2 ANQGSEA. RNA transcripts were the template for amplifying TCR beta CDR3 regions. First-round RT-PCR of the TCR CDR3 relied on the HTBI primer set. TCRdb recomputed calls from the multiplex PCR reads with MiXCR, one row per CDR3 protein. In the table there are about 380,000 distinct CDR3 sequences, approximately 15% of which are singletons. Investigators excluded patients with uncontrolled infection, other autoimmune disease, pregnancy or lactation. Study outcomes and limitations: The majority of expanded thyroid clonotypes above 0.001 also appeared in blood.

This clonotype was counted ten times or more. No antigen is known for it. The sample comprised blood. This chain links TRBV29-1 with TRBJ2-2; tentatively, D is TRBD1 (5 bases). The receptor's source is a woman aged 60-75 years with Graves' hyperthyroidism. In nucleotides, the CDR3 is TGCAGCGTTGCGTTGGCCAGGGTGAACACCGGGGAGCTGTTTTTT. Amino acid sequence: CSVALARVNTGELFF.